This TCR beta chain was identified in a study of Ad26.COV2.S vaccination and SARS-CoV-2 variants. Study-wide context: The vaccine Ad26.COV2.S was put into the muscle once, or twice with 56 days between.

The assay was immunoSEQ multiplex PCR, and TCRdb's table has in-frame clones only and misses some. The sample holds under 600,000 clones, 80% to 90% seen once. This CDR3 is 14 amino acids long. With V trimmed by 4 bases and J by 5 bases, 2 bases remained unmatched. CDR1 and CDR2 from the germline V gene are LGHNA and YSLEER. The treatment denotes: roughly 20 received Ad26.COV2.S at low or high dose, single or two shots; roughly five received placebo; per-sample allocation not given. Vaccine and placebo recipients were sampled on day 63 after the first injection. The source of this sequence is a person between 18 and 60 years old who received the Ad26.COV2.S COVID-19 vaccine or a placebo. This chain uses TRBV4-3 with TRBJ1-4; 9 bases map to TRBD1. This specimen was peripheral blood, taken in a trial of Ad26.COV2.S vaccine versus placebo. In DNA, the CDR3 is TGCGCCAGCAGCCCGGGACAGGGAAATGAAAAACTGTTTTTT. Translated, it gives CASSPGQGNEKLFF.